This T cell receptor (beta chain) derives from a study of blood T cell repertoires in COVID-19. As for the study in general: Both acute and convalescent COVID-19 samples were obtained from the United States, Italy and Spain. PBMCs, B-cell-depleted T cells, or T cells provided the cDNA or gDNA that made up the material.

This clone appeared a few times. Trimming removed 7 bases at V and 0 bases at J, with 13 bases between. The CDR3 extends over 15 amino acids. Germline V lookup: CDR1 ENHRY, CDR2 SYGVKD. In the source study's methods: Amplification with reference gene primers provided the estimates of nucleated cell counts. The table came from immunoSEQ multiplex PCR; TCRdb's copy has only in-frame clones and leaves some out. V and J calls and clone size are as listed in that table; D and trimming were resolved from the DNA. This table holds a few hundred thousand clones, 75% to 90% found once. The sequence derives from a woman aged 55-70 years with acute or convalescent COVID-19. Sequenced input: peripheral blood. The J gene is TRBJ1-3, the V gene TRBV10-3; possible D gene TRBD1, 6 bases. CDR3 coding DNA: TGTGCCATCACTGGCCCAGGGGCCTCTGGAAACACCATATATTTT. It translates to CAITGPGASGNTIYF.